The sequence of this TCR beta chain was determined in a study of metastatic and nonmetastatic thyroid tumors. Not a single patient had been given any form of treatment at any point before undergoing thyroid surgery. TCRdb re-called the PCR reads with MiXCR. The sample carries around 19,000 clones, 15% to 20% recorded once. This clone was counted many times. Its antigen is unknown. The trim removed 6 bases at V and 1 base at J, leaving 8 bases unmatched. CDR3 size: 15 residues. Germline V gene lookup returns CDR1 SEHNR and CDR2 FQNEAQ (reference sequence). Study outcomes and limitations: The reported finding was significantly higher TCR beta diversity in malignant thyroid tumors relative to benign nodules, in blood and tumor.

The sequence came from a female donor with papillary thyroid cancer or a benign thyroid nodule (not recorded which). Some clones in this sample may be carry-over from other donors' samples. The sample was blood. The chain recombines TRBV7-9 with TRBJ1-1; TRBD1 matches at 7 bases. CDR3 protein: CASSLWDSPNTEAFF. Written as DNA, the CDR3 is TGTGCCAGCAGTCTTTGGGACAGCCCGAACACTGAAGCTTTCTTT.